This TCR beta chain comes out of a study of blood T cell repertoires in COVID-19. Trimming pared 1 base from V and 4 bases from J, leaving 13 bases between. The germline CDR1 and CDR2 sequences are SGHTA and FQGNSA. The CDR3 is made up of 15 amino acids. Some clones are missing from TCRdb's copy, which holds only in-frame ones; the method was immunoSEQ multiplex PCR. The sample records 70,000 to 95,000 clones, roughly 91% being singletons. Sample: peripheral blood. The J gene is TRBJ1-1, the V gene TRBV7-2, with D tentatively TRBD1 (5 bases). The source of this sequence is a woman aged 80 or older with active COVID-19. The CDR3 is CASSLGWTRTTEAFF. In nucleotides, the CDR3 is TGTGCCAGCAGCTTAGGATGGACACGAACCACTGAAGCTTTCTTT.